The 24 T cell receptor beta chains reported below all come from one sample, sequenced in a study of T cell clones after liver transplantation. The table came from immunoSEQ multiplex PCR; TCRdb's copy has only in-frame clones and leaves some out. In the table there are 55,000 to 75,000 clones, approximately 70% of which are singletons. Sequenced material: CD4+ T cells from blood, taken at the 15-month timepoint. These receptors all stem from a human patient who received a liver transplant. Some of the T cells might come from the graft donor.

The genes are TRBV30 and TRBJ2-3; D might be TRBD1 or TRBD2, each matching 5 bases. CDR1 is GTSNPN and CDR2 is SVGIG in the germline V gene (reference sequence). This CDR3 is built from 14 residues. V dropped 2 bases and J dropped 1 base, with 10 bases sitting between them. DNA of the CDR3: TGTGCCTGGAGTTCCGGGGCAGGCACAGATACGCAGTATTTT. Translating gives CAWSSGAGTDTQYF. The full variable domain, in which reference TRBV30 and TRBJ2-3 provide the parts outside the CDR3, is SQTIHQWPATLVQPVGSPLSLECTVEGTSNPNLYWYRQAAGRGLQLLFYSVGIGQISSEVPQNLSASRPQDRQFILSSKKLLLSDSGFYLCAWSSGAGTDTQYFGPGTRLTVL.

Only a few counts were recorded for this clone. The chain recombines TRBV7-6 with TRBJ2-3, with TRBD2 as a possible D gene (5 bases). The CDR3 extends over 16 amino acids. V was pared by 1 base and J by 1 base, with 12 bases between. Germline CDR1 and CDR2: SGHVS and FNYEAQ. The CDR3 reads CASSLGAGRGTDTQYF. The CDR3, as DNA: TGTGCCAGCAGCTTAGGGGCGGGTCGGGGCACAGATACGCAGTATTTT.

This chain links TRBV6-6 with TRBJ2-7, with D possibly TRBD1 on 6 matching bases. CDR3 length equals 13 residues. Germline CDR1 and CDR2: MNHNY and SVGAGI (reference sequence). V shed 2 bases and J shed 5 bases, with 10 bases lying between them. CDR3 protein: CASSYPDRNEQYV. Here the CDR3 DNA reads TGTGCCAGCAGTTACCCCGACAGGAACGAGCAGTACGTC.

V gene TRBV28 combines with J gene TRBJ1-5; perhaps TRBD1 as D (5 bases). Germline values: CDR1 MDHEN, CDR2 SYDVKM. V lost 5 bases, J lost 2 bases, and 10 bases lay in between. The CDR3 length is 14 residues. This chain's CDR3 is CASSLLGGNQPQHF. The CDR3 DNA is TGTGCCAGCAGTCTATTGGGGGGCAATCAGCCCCAGCATTTT.

This clone was seen repeatedly, ten times or more. The chain carries TRBV7-9 and TRBJ1-3; D not resolved. This CDR3 is built from 14 residues. V was trimmed by 1 base and J by 4 bases, leaving 8 bases between them. In germline, CDR1 is SEHNR, CDR2 FQNEAQ (reference sequence). CDR3 in amino acids: CASSLDWEGNTIYF. The CDR3 DNA follows: TGTGCCAGCAGCTTAGACTGGGAGGGAAACACCATATATTTT.

The gene calls are TRBV28 and TRBJ1-1; D is unclear. The CDR3 length is 12 residues. Germline CDR1 MDHEN, CDR2 SYDVKM. Trimming stripped 6 bases from V and 3 bases from J, with 8 bases between. The CDR3 loop reads CASRGPYTEAFF. The CDR3 DNA reads as TGTGCCAGCAGGGGTCCATACACTGAAGCTTTCTTT. Using reference TRBV28 and TRBJ1-1 for the parts outside the CDR3, the full variable domain is DVKVTQSSRYLVKRTGEKVFLECVQDMDHENMFWYRQDPGLGLRLIYFSYDVKMKEKGDIPEGYSVSREKKERFSLILESASTNQTSMYLCASRGPYTEAFFGQGTRLTVV.

The J gene is TRBJ2-5, the V gene TRBV15; D gene uncertain. Trimming pared 3 bases from V and 2 bases from J, leaving 10 bases between. This CDR3 is 14 amino acids long. CDR1 and CDR2 from the germline V gene are LNHNV and YYDKDF (reference sequence). CDR3 protein: CATSSNSLQETQYF. In DNA form, the CDR3 reads TGTGCCACCAGCAGTAACAGCTTACAAGAGACCCAGTACTTC.

The V gene is TRBV15, the J gene TRBJ2-1, with a tentative D call TRBD1 (5 bases). This CDR3 is 13 amino acids long. With 3 bases removed from V and 2 bases from J, the gap between germline ends came to 5 bases. Germline-derived CDR1 and CDR2 are LNHNV and YYDKDF (reference sequence). The CDR3 loop is CATSRTAYNEQFF. CDR3 nucleotides: TGTGCCACCAGCAGGACAGCCTACAATGAGCAGTTCTTC.

The chain uses TRBV5-1 and TRBJ1-2; D gene ambiguous. The germline V and J ends were trimmed by 0 bases and 4 bases, with 7 bases remaining between them. Germline V gives CDR1 SGHRS, CDR2 YFSETQ. This CDR3 is 13 amino acids long. The CDR3 is CASSLEHRYGYTF. The CDR3 nucleotides read TGCGCCAGCAGCTTGGAACACCGCTATGGCTACACCTTC.

This clone has only one observation. J is TRBJ1-1 and V is TRBV9; no definite D call. V lost 3 bases to trimming and J lost 1 base, with 7 bases between them. CDR3 length equals 13 residues. CDR1 and CDR2 (germline): SGDLS, YYNGEE. The CDR3 DNA reads TGTGCCAGCAGCGCGGGCCAGAACACTGAAGCTTTCTTT. Translating it yields CASSAGQNTEAFF.

V and J are TRBV5-4 and TRBJ2-7; D is uncertain. V lost 1 base and J 5 bases, leaving 13 bases between the germline ends. The CDR3 has 14 amino acids. Germline CDR1 and CDR2: SGHNT and YYREEE (reference sequence). The chain's CDR3 is CASSLSSGFNEQYF. The CDR3 DNA reads TGTGCCAGCAGCTTGTCATCGGGTTTCAACGAGCAGTACTTC.

This rearrangement joins TRBV6-6 to TRBJ1-2; D unclear. CDR3 length equals 15 residues. V lost 0 bases, J lost 8 bases, and 16 bases lay in between. CDR1 and CDR2 from the germline V gene are MNHNY and SVGAGI (reference sequence). CDR3 sequence reads: CASSYSSEGLFGYTF. The CDR3 DNA follows: TGTGCCAGCAGTTACTCGAGTGAGGGTTTGTTCGGCTACACCTTC.

V usage is TRBV9 and J usage is TRBJ2-3; no definite D call. Trimming took 3 bases from V and 2 from J, leaving 16 bases between them. The CDR3 runs to 16 residues. Germline values: CDR1 SGDLS, CDR2 YYNGEE. CDR3: CASSALGRLDTDTQYF. The CDR3 nucleotides read TGTGCCAGCAGCGCCCTCGGCCGGCTGGACACAGATACGCAGTATTTT.

The chain links TRBV6-5 to TRBJ2-3; D is unclear. CDR3 size: 11 residues. Germline loops: CDR1 MNHEY, CDR2 SVGAGI. V lost 7 bases and J 5 bases, leaving 7 bases between the germline ends. CDR3 region: CASTDGDTQYF. CDR3 DNA: TGTGCCAGCACCGATGGAGATACGCAGTATTTT.

The chain recombines TRBV5-1 with TRBJ2-5; no clear D. The ends were cut back, 2 bases at V and 5 bases at J, with 4 bases in the middle. The CDR3 totals 11 residues. Germline loops: CDR1 SGHRS, CDR2 YFSETQ. The CDR3 DNA reads as TGCGCCAGCAGCTTCTCCGAGACCCAGTACTTC. The encoded protein is CASSFSETQYF.

Written as DNA, the CDR3 is TGCGCCAGCAGCAGAGGAGCGGGGGGCCAAGAGACCCAGTACTTC. This sequence encodes CASSRGAGGQETQYF. V usage is TRBV5-1 and J usage is TRBJ2-5; TRBD2 aligns across 9 bases. The J segment lost 1 base and the V segment lost 4 bases, leaving 5 bases of the junction unmatched. CDR3 size: 15 residues. CDR1 SGHRS and CDR2 YFSETQ come from the germline V gene.

The table lists this clone with a few counts. The J gene is TRBJ2-5, the V gene TRBV28; either TRBD1 or TRBD2 may fit D (6 bases each). The V gene lost 3 bases and the J gene lost 3 bases, with 20 bases spanning the gap. Germline V gene lookup returns CDR1 MDHEN and CDR2 SYDVKM. The CDR3 length is 17 residues. The DNA of the CDR3 is TGTGCCAGCAGTTTCACCCGTGGGGGGCGCGGGGAAGAGACCCAGTACTTC. Encoded protein: CASSFTRGGRGEETQYF.

The genes are TRBV5-4 and TRBJ2-3, with TRBD2 identical over 7 bases. The germline V gene has CDR1 SGHNT and CDR2 YYREEE (reference sequence). Trimming removed 2 bases from V and 0 bases from J; junction bases left unmatched: 0. This CDR3 is 14 amino acids long. The CDR3: CASSFSGSTDTQYF. CDR3 sequence (DNA): TGTGCCAGCAGCTTTAGCGGGAGCACAGATACGCAGTATTTT.

The J gene is TRBJ1-5, the V gene TRBV6-1; the D gene is possibly TRBD1 (6 bases). The CDR3 is made up of 14 amino acids. The germline V and J ends were trimmed by 7 bases and 5 bases, with 15 bases remaining between them. CDR1 is MNHNS and CDR2 is SASEGT in the germline V gene. CDR3 protein: CASNGQQGYQPQHF. The CDR3 bases are TGTGCCAGCAACGGGCAGCAGGGGTATCAGCCCCAGCATTTT.

The gene calls are TRBV7-9 and TRBJ2-5; tentative D call: TRBD1 (6 bases). The DNA matches TRBJ2-7 better at its end, which makes the J call doubtful. The germline V gene encodes CDR1 SEHNR and CDR2 FQNEAQ (reference sequence). CDR3 length: 14 amino acids. The CDR3, as DNA: TGTGCCAGCAGCTTAGAGGGGGTCGGTTACGAGCAGTACTTC. Protein sequence: CASSLEGVGYEQYF.

The CDR3 DNA sequence: TGTGCCAGTAGTATAACCGGGGCGTATGAAAAACTGTTTTTT. Translated, it gives CASSITGAYEKLFF. V gene TRBV19 combines with J gene TRBJ1-4, with a possible D match to TRBD1 (5 bases). Germline values: CDR1 LNHDA, CDR2 SQIVND (reference sequence). The CDR3 has 14 residues. Trimming left V 2 bases short and J 6 bases short, with 10 bases between.

The V and J genes are TRBV6-6 and TRBJ1-6, with a possible D match to TRBD1 (5 bases). This CDR3 spans 15 amino acids. Looked up from germline, CDR1 is MNHNY and CDR2 is SVGAGI (reference sequence). V gave up 2 bases and J gave up 0 bases, with 5 bases separating them. The CDR3 sequence is CASSYQGSYNSPLHF. Here the CDR3 DNA reads TGTGCCAGCAGTTACCAGGGCTCCTATAATTCACCCCTCCACTTT.

The V call is TRBV7-2, the J call TRBJ2-1; tentative D call: TRBD2 (7 bases). V was clipped by 4 bases and J by 7 bases, with 17 bases between them. The germline CDR1 and CDR2 sequences are SGHTA and FQGNSA. CDR3 length: 15 amino acids. The CDR3, as DNA: TGTGCCAGCAGCTCCAGGGGAGGGCTTTTGAATGAGCAGTTCTTC. Protein sequence: CASSSRGGLLNEQFF.

The rearrangement joins TRBV14 to TRBJ2-6, with TRBD1 matching 7 bases. In germline, CDR1 is SGHDN, CDR2 FVKESK. Trimming at V came to 2 bases and at J to 2 bases, leaving 9 bases not matched to a gene. This CDR3 has 18 residues. CDR3 DNA: TGTGCCAGCAGCCAATTACAGGGGATGGGGGCTGGGGCCAACGTCCTGACTTTC. It codes for CASSQLQGMGAGANVLTF.